This T cell receptor beta chain was profiled in a study of CD8 T cells in Susac syndrome. Study-wide results and caveats: By the study's own acknowledgment, its TCR sequencing and HLA analysis included relatively few individuals.

Of note for this clonotype: Its specificity is not known.

Random hexamers were used to reverse transcribe 0.5 to 1 ug of RNA. By means of immunoSEQ multiplex PCR, TCR beta CDR3 spanning 54 Vbeta and 13 Jbeta underwent amplification. TCRdb re-derived calls from the immunoSEQ multiplex PCR reads in MiXCR, one entry per CDR3 protein. Among some 150,000 distinct CDR3 sequences, around 95% were seen once, and the ten largest hold about 0.15%. This CDR3 has 15 amino acids. Trimming cost V 0 bases and J 7 bases; bases outside gene matches: 3. The sequenced target, TCR beta, came from blood CD8+ and CD4+ T cells. It was negative isolation that provided the CD8+ and CD4+ T cells, whereas TEMRA cells were enriched by FACS.

The V call is TRBV12-3 or TRBV12-4, the J call TRBJ1-2, with TRBD1 matching 12 bases. The sequenced sample consisted of CD8+ T cells from PBMCs. The source of this sequence is a human donor with multiple sclerosis. CDR3 loop: CASSLAGTGGSGYTF. DNA of the CDR3: TGTGCCAGCAGTTTAGCTGGGACAGGGGGCAGTGGCTACACCTTC.